Presented here are 19 T cell receptor beta chains from one specimen sequenced in a study of T cell changes during pregnancy in multiple sclerosis. Measured with immunoSEQ multiplex PCR; TCRdb has only the in-frame clones, and not every one. The data contain more than 90,000 clones, 91% of them singletons. Sequencing used peripheral blood, obtained in the second trimester of pregnancy. The source of these receptors is a female donor with multiple sclerosis, enrolled in a pregnancy study.

The chain employs TRBV6-5 and TRBJ2-3; a weak D match, TRBD2 (5 bases). V was pared by 2 bases and J by 1 base, with 13 bases between. This CDR3 contains 16 residues. Germline-derived CDR1 and CDR2 are MNHEY and SVGAGI. CDR3 in DNA: TGTGCCAGCAGTTACCACCCTAGCAGTCGCACAGATACGCAGTATTTT. Translated: CASSYHPSSRTDTQYF.

The V call is TRBV5-1, the J call TRBJ2-1; TRBD2 aligns across 7 bases. Germline assignment: CDR1 SGHRS and CDR2 YFSETQ. This CDR3 contains 14 residues. The V and J ends lost 6 bases and 9 bases, in that order; junction bases with no gene match: 12. The DNA for the CDR3 is TGCGCCAGCAACCCCGGACTAGAGAGGGGTGAGCAGTTCTTC. Amino acid sequence: CASNPGLERGEQFF.

The chain has TRBV5-4 and TRBJ2-1, with 11 bases matching TRBD2. V shed 4 bases and J 5 bases; nucleotides not matched to a gene: 5. The CDR3 loop spans 15 amino acids. Germline V CDR1 and CDR2: SGHNT, YYREEE (reference sequence). Here the CDR3 DNA reads TGTGCCAGCAGCCTTACTAGCGGGAGACACAATGAGCAGTTCTTC. Its protein product is CASSLTSGRHNEQFF.

In the case of this clone: At one end the junction does not follow the germline gene, possibly because of a read error. V usage is TRBV5-1 and J usage is TRBJ1-1; no firm D call. The CDR3 loop spans 13 amino acids. Germline-derived CDR1 and CDR2 are SGHRS and YFSETQ. CDR3 loop: CASSLEWNSEAFF. The DNA of the CDR3 is TGCGCCAGCAGCTTGGAATGGAACAGTGAAGCTTTCTTT. The entire variable domain, with the rest obtained from reference TRBV5-1 and TRBJ1-1, is as follows: KAGVTQTPRYLIKTRGQQVTLSCSPISGHRSVSWYQQTPGQGLQFLFEYFSETQRNKGNFPGRFSGRQFSNSRSEMNVSTLELGDSALYLCASSLEWNSEAFFGQGTRLTVV.

This chain connects TRBV6-5 to TRBJ2-7, with 12 bases aligning to TRBD1. Losses at the gene ends were 7 bases for V and 6 bases for J; bases not matched to a gene: 7. The V gene's germline CDR1 is MNHEY and CDR2 SVGAGI. This CDR3 spans 14 amino acids. In DNA, the CDR3 is TGTGCCAGCACCGGGGGACAGGGGGCTAGCGAGCAGTACTTC. It translates to CASTGGQGASEQYF.

This CDR3 is CASSLGSLAVLQDEQFF. The CDR3 DNA is TGTGCCAGCAGCTTAGGCAGCCTAGCGGTCCTCCAGGATGAGCAGTTCTTC. The chain uses TRBV7-6 and TRBJ2-1, with 7 bases matching TRBD2. V was pared by 1 base and J by 8 bases, with 14 bases of the junction left unmatched. The V gene's germline CDR1 is SGHVS and CDR2 FNYEAQ. The CDR3 spans 17 residues. Filled out from reference TRBV7-6 and TRBJ2-1, the complete variable domain reads GAGVSQSPRYKVTKRGQDVALRCDPISGHVSLYWYRQALGQGPEFLTYFNYEAQQDKSGLPNDRFSAERPEGSISTLTIQRTEQRDSAMYRCASSLGSLAVLQDEQFFGPGTRLTVL.

This clone occurred once. The rearrangement joins TRBV9 to TRBJ2-1; D is ambiguous. The CDR3 runs to 14 residues. Trimming took 1 base from V and 1 from J, leaving 6 bases between them. Germline V gene lookup returns CDR1 SGDLS and CDR2 YYNGEE. The chain's CDR3 is CASSVSLSYNEQFF. CDR3 nucleotide sequence: TGTGCCAGCAGCGTAAGCCTTTCCTACAATGAGCAGTTCTTC.

This rearrangement joins TRBV28 to TRBJ2-5, with TRBD1 matching 10 bases. Germline lookup yields CDR1 MDHEN and CDR2 SYDVKM. The CDR3 has 17 residues. V was pared by 2 bases and J by 5 bases, with 11 bases of the junction left unmatched. The DNA of the CDR3 is TGTGCCAGCAGTTTAAGGCCCGGGACAGGGGTCGAGGAGACCCAGTACTTC. It translates to CASSLRPGTGVEETQYF. Based on the CDR3 plus reference TRBV28 and TRBJ2-5, the full variable domain is DVKVTQSSRYLVKRTGEKVFLECVQDMDHENMFWYRQDPGLGLRLIYFSYDVKMKEKGDIPEGYSVSREKKERFSLILESASTNQTSMYLCASSLRPGTGVEETQYFGPGTRLLVL.

This clone was observed a handful of times. The V and J genes are TRBV7-9 and TRBJ1-2; D is uncertain. The CDR3 has 15 amino acids. V lost 2 bases and J lost 0, with 10 bases in between. Germline CDR1 SEHNR, CDR2 FQNEAQ (reference sequence). CDR3 sequence reads: CASSLTSRANYGYTF. The CDR3 nucleotides read TGTGCCAGCAGCTTAACGTCGAGAGCTAACTATGGCTACACCTTC.

J is TRBJ2-5 and V is TRBV28, with 7 nucleotides matching TRBD1. This CDR3 spans 15 amino acids. Trimming at V came to 10 bases and at J to 2 bases, leaving 13 bases not matched to a gene. Germline-derived CDR1 and CDR2 are MDHEN and SYDVKM. As DNA, the CDR3 is TGTGCCACCCACAAGTGGGACAGTCTGCAAGAGACCCAGTACTTC. Its translation: CATHKWDSLQETQYF.

In DNA form, the CDR3 reads TGTGCCTGGAGACACGTTAGCGGAGCCACCGGGGAGCTGTTTTTT. Amino acids: CAWRHVSGATGELFF. The chain recombines TRBV30 with TRBJ2-2; D may be TRBD2 (6 bases). V shed 3 bases and J shed 4 bases, with 15 bases lying between them. The CDR3 contains 15 residues. Germline CDR1 GTSNPN, CDR2 SVGIG (reference sequence).

This clone was seen more than once but under ten times. The CDR3 loop is CASRYTTGATEAFF. In DNA, the CDR3 is TGTGCCAGCAGATACACGACAGGGGCGACTGAAGCTTTCTTT. The V gene is TRBV27, the J gene TRBJ1-1; 8 bases line up with TRBD1. The CDR3 is 14 amino acids. V was clipped by 6 bases and J by 5 bases; unmatched bases: 8. Germline CDR1 and CDR2: MNHEY and SMNVEV (reference sequence).

This chain uses TRBV5-4 with TRBJ2-7, with 8 bases that match TRBD1. With V trimmed by 3 bases and J by 6 bases, 8 bases remained unmatched. CDR1 is SGHNT and CDR2 is YYREEE in the germline V gene (reference sequence). There are 14 residues in the CDR3. The CDR3 reads CASSSRQGWSEQYF. The CDR3 region has the DNA TGTGCCAGCAGCTCAAGACAGGGGTGGAGCGAGCAGTACTTC.

CDR3 sequence (DNA): TGTGCCAGCAAGCTAATCCGGGACAGCCAAGAGACCCAGTACTTC. Amino acid sequence: CASKLIRDSQETQYF. This chain uses TRBV6-5 with TRBJ2-5; 7 bases fit TRBD1. V lost 7 bases and J lost 1; bases outside the gene matches: 9. The length of the CDR3 is 15 residues. CDR1 MNHEY and CDR2 SVGAGI come from the germline V gene.

The V and J genes are TRBV7-9 and TRBJ2-7; D possibly corresponds to TRBD2 (6 bases). Per germline, CDR1 SEHNR and CDR2 FQNEAQ (reference sequence). The V end was cut by 3 bases, the J end by 0 bases, with 15 bases between. The CDR3 has 16 amino acids. CDR3 amino acids: CASSFMGTPSSYEQYF. DNA of the CDR3: TGTGCCAGCAGCTTCATGGGGACTCCCAGCTCCTACGAGCAGTACTTC.

About this clone: This sample includes further DNA sequences coding for the same CDR3. The V and J genes are TRBV7-2 and TRBJ2-1; 9 bases are a match to TRBD2. Germline CDR1 is SGHTA and CDR2 is FQGNSA. V was pared by 1 base and J by 4 bases, with 5 bases of the junction left unmatched. The CDR3 contains 16 residues. This CDR3 is CASSLVAGGTYNEQFF. In nucleotides, the CDR3 is TGTGCCAGCAGCTTAGTGGCGGGAGGGACGTACAATGAGCAGTTCTTC.

J is TRBJ2-6 and V is TRBV6-1, with 11 bases fitting TRBD1. V gave up 4 bases and J gave up 0 bases; unmatched junction bases: 8. Germline values: CDR1 MNHNS, CDR2 SASEGT. This CDR3 has 19 amino acids. The CDR3 region has the DNA TGTGCCAGCAGTGGGGGACAGGGGGAGTTGCTCTCTGGGGCCAACGTCCTGACTTTC. Protein product: CASSGGQGELLSGANVLTF.

The table lists this clone with a count of one. DNA for the CDR3: TGTGCCACCATACAGGGCCCTCCCTACGAGCAGTACTTC. Translating it yields CATIQGPPYEQYF. The rearrangement joins TRBV10-3 to TRBJ2-7, with TRBD1 as a possible D gene (6 bases). Germline V CDR1 and CDR2: ENHRY, SYGVKD. The V end was cut by 10 bases, the J end by 2 bases, with 15 bases between. CDR3 size: 13 residues.

This clone was seen a single time. The chain has TRBV5-5 and TRBJ2-5, with 8 positions matching TRBD1. In germline, CDR1 is SGHKS, CDR2 YYEKEE (reference sequence). This CDR3 region has 15 residues. V lost 0 bases and J lost 4; bases outside the gene matches: 5. The CDR3 DNA is TGTGCCAGCAGCTTGGGGACAGGGCTAGGAGAGACCCAGTACTTC. Encoded protein: CASSLGTGLGETQYF.